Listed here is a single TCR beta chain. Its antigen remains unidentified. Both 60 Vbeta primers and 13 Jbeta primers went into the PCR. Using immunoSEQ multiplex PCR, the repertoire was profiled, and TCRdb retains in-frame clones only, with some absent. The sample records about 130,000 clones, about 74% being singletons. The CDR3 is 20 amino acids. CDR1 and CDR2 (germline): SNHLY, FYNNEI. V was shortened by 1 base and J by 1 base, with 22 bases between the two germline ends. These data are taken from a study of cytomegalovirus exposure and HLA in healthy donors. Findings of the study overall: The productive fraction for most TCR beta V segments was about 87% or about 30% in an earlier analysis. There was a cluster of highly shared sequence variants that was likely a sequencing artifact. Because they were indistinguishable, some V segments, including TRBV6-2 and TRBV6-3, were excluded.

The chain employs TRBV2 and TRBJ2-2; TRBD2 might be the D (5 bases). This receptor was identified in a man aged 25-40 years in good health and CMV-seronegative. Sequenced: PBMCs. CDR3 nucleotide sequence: TGTGCCAGCAGTGAAGTCAACCGACCGCAAAACGGGGAGAACACCGGGGAGCTGTTTTTT. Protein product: CASSEVNRPQNGENTGELFF.